Detailed here is one T cell receptor (beta chain). This sample stems from a study of T cell responses to AZD1222 COVID-19 vaccine. Generated by immunoSEQ multiplex PCR, the TCRdb table keeps only in-frame clones and is missing some. Of 85,000 or so clones detected, 85% to 90% appear once; the ten largest clones hold over 5.5%. The receptor was derived from an adult in good health. The sequencing used peripheral blood, collected on day 0 of AZD1222 vaccination.

The DNA of the CDR3 is TGTGCCTGGAGTGGAGTGGGCGGGCGCTCCACTGAAGCTTTCTTT. Translation: CAWSGVGGRSTEAFF. The rearrangement links TRBV30 to TRBJ1-1; no definite D call. V was trimmed by 1 base and J by 4 bases, leaving 16 bases between them. The CDR3 is 15 amino acids. From germline, CDR1 is GTSNPN and CDR2 SVGIG (reference sequence).